Below, one T cell receptor (beta chain) is given with its context. As yet, its antigen is unknown. Trimming cost V 8 bases and J 2 bases; bases outside gene matches: 10. Germline lookup yields CDR1 MGHRA and CDR2 YSYEKL. There are 15 residues in the CDR3. The record originates from a study of T cell responses to AZD1222 COVID-19 vaccine. TCRdb's table, derived via immunoSEQ multiplex PCR, lists solely in-frame clones and lacks some. Of about 100,000 clones listed, around 87% were seen once; the top ten hold approximately 16%. General study results and limits: Increased Spike-specific TCR breadth and depth were observed after two AZD1222 doses. Donors skewed white British and female; clonal diversity was possibly underestimated. Spike-wide coverage was observed for vaccine-associated CD4 TCRs, with dominant responses at 160-218 and 743-854.

This material consisted of peripheral blood, taken on day 0 of AZD1222 vaccination. This TCR derives from an adult in good health. This chain uses TRBV4-1 with TRBJ2-7, with 9 nucleotides matching TRBD2. CDR3 loop: CASGMVASGAYEQYF. In DNA, the CDR3 is TGCGCCAGCGGCATGGTTGCTAGCGGGGCCTACGAGCAGTACTTC.